This T cell receptor (beta chain) comes out of a study of blood T cell repertoires in COVID-19. Turning to the study itself: Samples representing acute and convalescent COVID-19 were sourced from the United States, Italy and Spain. PBMCs, B-cell-depleted T cells, or T cells were the source of the cDNA or gDNA that made up the material.

This clone was detected only a few times. The germline V gene has CDR1 SGHVS and CDR2 FQNEAQ. V was clipped by 5 bases and J by 2 bases, with 10 bases between them. The CDR3 has 13 amino acids. Original processing notes: Reference gene primers were amplified, and this amplification served to estimate nucleated cell counts. The method was immunoSEQ multiplex PCR; TCRdb's version includes in-frame clones alone and lacks a portion of them. V and J calls plus clone size are reproduced from that table; the DNA served to infer D and trimming. Of tens of thousands of clones in the sample, around four fifths are singletons; the top ten hold around 10%.

Specimen: peripheral blood. The sequence was collected from a human donor in a cohort sampled during active COVID-19. This sequence joins TRBV7-8 and TRBJ2-7; TRBD1 is a possible D gene (5 bases). The CDR3 here is CASSHPTAYEQYF. The CDR3 DNA reads TGTGCCAGCAGCCACCCGACAGCCTACGAGCAGTACTTC.